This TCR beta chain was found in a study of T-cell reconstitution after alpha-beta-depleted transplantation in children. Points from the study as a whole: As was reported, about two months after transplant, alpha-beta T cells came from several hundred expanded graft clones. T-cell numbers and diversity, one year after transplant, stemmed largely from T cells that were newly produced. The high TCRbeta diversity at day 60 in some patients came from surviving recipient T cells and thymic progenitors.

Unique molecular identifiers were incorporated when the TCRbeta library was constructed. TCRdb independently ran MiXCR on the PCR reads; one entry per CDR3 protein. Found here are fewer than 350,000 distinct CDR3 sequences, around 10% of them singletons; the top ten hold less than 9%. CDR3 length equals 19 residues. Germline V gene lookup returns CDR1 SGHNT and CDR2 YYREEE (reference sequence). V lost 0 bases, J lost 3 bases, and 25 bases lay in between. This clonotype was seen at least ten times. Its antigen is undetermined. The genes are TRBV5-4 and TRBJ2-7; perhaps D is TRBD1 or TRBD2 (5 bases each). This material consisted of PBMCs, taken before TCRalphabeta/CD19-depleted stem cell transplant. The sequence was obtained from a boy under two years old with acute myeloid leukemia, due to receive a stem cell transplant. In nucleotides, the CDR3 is TGTGCCAGCAGCTTGGGGCCCCGGGGCCCCCTGGCCCCGTTCTACGAGCAGTACTTC. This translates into CASSLGPRGPLAPFYEQYF.